This T cell receptor beta chain was observed in a study of glioma-infiltrating T cells. The study, taken as a whole, reports: Above-expected tissue-blood divergence occurred in all gliomas, most in low-grade ones. Tissue and blood shared very few CDR3 sequences.

About this clonotype itself: Its antigen is undetermined. Germline and junction disagree at one end, which may indicate a read error.

TCR alpha and beta CDR3 regions were amplified from RNA using iRepertoire nested multiplex PCR. Tissue mRNA or PBMC total RNA, roughly 90-450 ng, went into one-step reverse transcription and amplification. TCRdb reprocessed the multiplex PCR reads with MiXCR, giving one entry per CDR3 protein. Seen here are around 190,000 distinct CDR3 sequences, around 40% observed once, and the top ten hold roughly 5.5%. Germline V gives CDR1 SQVTM, CDR2 ANQGSEA. The CDR3 extends over 12 amino acids. The sequencing sample was made of glioma tissue, nonneoplastic brain tissue, or PBMCs (not recorded which). The chain links TRBV29-1 to TRBJ2-1, with D tentatively TRBD1 (5 bases). The sequence came from a human donor with low-grade glioma or glioblastoma, undergoing nonglioma brain surgery, or in good health (not recorded which). The CDR3, as DNA: TGCAGCGTCCTAACAGGTTACAATGAGCAGTTATTC. Translation gives CSVLTGYNEQLF.